This TCR beta chain was captured by sequencing in a study of blood T cell repertoires in COVID-19. This table comes from immunoSEQ multiplex PCR, and its TCRdb copy is limited to in-frame clones, with some not included. The sample has fewer than 350,000 clones, less than 95% seen once; the top ten hold 2.8%. J lost 11 bases, V lost 6 bases, and 11 bases had no gene match. The CDR3 runs 14 residues. Per germline, CDR1 MNHEY and CDR2 SVGEGT. Those enrolled, adults aged about 18 to 89 years, came from 25 or so US areas. The sample taken for sequencing was PBMCs or T cells enriched from blood (not recorded which). The clonotype originates from a middle-aged man who had been exposed to COVID-19. The rearrangement joins TRBV6-2 or TRBV6-3 to TRBJ2-7; 12 bases are a match to TRBD2. The CDR3 DNA reads as TGTGCCAGCAGCTCCGGGACTAGCGGGTCCTGGGAGTACTTC. Its protein is CASSSGTSGSWEYF.